Below are 5 T cell receptor beta chains sequenced from a single sample in a study of T cells in narcolepsy. Libraries were prepared by immunoSEQ multiplex PCR; TCRdb keeps only in-frame clonotypes and omits some of them. The sample comprises approximately 38,000 clones, roughly 87% of which are singletons, and over 0.65% rests with the top ten. The sequenced sample was CD45RA- memory CD4+ T cells from PBMCs. These receptors all come from a human donor with narcolepsy.

The V call is TRBV28, the J call TRBJ1-2; 10 bases match TRBD1. V was pared by 6 bases and J by 4 bases, with 5 bases of the junction left unmatched. The CDR3 loop spans 14 amino acids. Germline assignment: CDR1 MDHEN and CDR2 SYDVKM. CDR3 DNA: TGTGCCAGCAGAACCGGGACAGGGGCCTATGGCTACACCTTC. This gives the protein CASRTGTGAYGYTF.

This clone turned up a few times. The chain recombines TRBV28 with TRBJ2-7; possibly TRBD1 or TRBD2 for D (5 bases each). V was cut by 1 base and J by 4 bases, with 11 bases left in between. Germline-derived CDR1 and CDR2 are MDHEN and SYDVKM. This CDR3 spans 14 amino acids. The CDR3 loop reads CASSLSGWGYEQYF. CDR3 bases: TGTGCCAGCAGTTTATCAGGGTGGGGGTACGAGCAGTACTTC.

The CDR3, as DNA: TGTGCCAGCAGCTGGACGACAGGGGGAGGATCACCCCTCCACTTT. Protein product: CASSWTTGGGSPLHF. The chain uses TRBV11-2 and TRBJ1-6, with TRBD1 matching over 9 bases. The CDR3 has 15 amino acids. The junction had 8 bases not matched to a gene; V was cut back by 4 bases and J by 10 bases. The germline CDR1 and CDR2 sequences are SGHAT and FQNNGV.

This clone was counted a few times. The chain joins TRBV19 to TRBJ1-1, with D tentatively TRBD1 (6 bases). CDR1 and CDR2 from the germline V gene are LNHDA and SQIVND (reference sequence). Deletions cut 4 bases from V and 11 bases from J, with 11 bases between. The CDR3 totals 11 residues. The CDR3 loop is CASSKYRAAFF. CDR3 coding DNA: TGTGCCAGTAGTAAGTACAGGGCTGCTTTCTTT.

CDR3 DNA: TGCGCCAGCAGCTCAATTGGGGGTTCACCCCTCCACTTT. Its translation is CASSSIGGSPLHF. V is TRBV5-1 and J is TRBJ1-6, with a tentative D call TRBD1 (5 bases). V lost 3 bases, J lost 9 bases, and 10 bases lay in between. Germline V gives CDR1 SGHRS, CDR2 YFSETQ. The CDR3 has 13 amino acids. Drawing the rest from reference TRBV5-1 and TRBJ1-6, the complete variable domain is KAGVTQTPRYLIKTRGQQVTLSCSPISGHRSVSWYQQTPGQGLQFLFEYFSETQRNKGNFPGRFSGRQFSNSRSEMNVSTLELGDSALYLCASSSIGGSPLHFGNGTRLTVT.